This TCR beta chain stems from a study of identical twins. Study observations and caveats: Insertions were reduced in abundant cord blood beta clonotypes but not in memory repertoires.

TCRdb fed the 5' RACE reads into MiXCR, producing one record per CDR3 protein. This sample yields about 520,000 distinct CDR3 sequences, of which 22% are seen a single time; around 1% belongs to the top ten. Germline assignment: CDR1 SEHNR and CDR2 FQNEAQ (reference sequence). This CDR3 contains 16 residues. The V end lost 4 bases, the J end lost 0 bases, and 13 bases lay between the germline ends. In this sample, this clonotype turned up once. Its antigen is not known. These same data were also listed under a study on T cells expressing NK-cell markers. Per that study: Sorted T-cell subsets CD3+CD56+NKG2C+, CD3+CD56+NKG2C- and CD3+CD56-NKG2C+ were TCR beta-sequenced. Sequenced donors, eight in total, included seven who were HCMV-seropositive and one who was seronegative. Researchers report these clonotypes also headed the CD3+CD56-NKG2C+ fraction in four donors.

The clonotype originates from a woman between 18 and 30 years old in good health. The gene calls are TRBV7-9 and TRBJ2-1; TRBD1 or TRBD2 may be the D gene (5 bases each). Sample: CD4+ T cells sorted from blood. CDR3 region: CASSSRDPNSYNEQFF. For the CDR3, the DNA is TGTGCCAGCAGCTCTCGGGACCCTAACTCCTACAATGAGCAGTTCTTC.